One sample yielded the 3 T cell receptor beta chains listed below, sequenced in a study of shared clonotypes between healthy human individuals. Produced via immunoSEQ multiplex PCR; TCRdb's table is partial and in-frame only. Among fewer than 600,000 clones, about four fifths were seen once, and the ten largest hold over 10%. The specimen sequenced was PBMCs. These receptors were obtained from a woman in her thirties or forties in good health. Some clones in this sample may be carry-over from other donors' samples.

J is TRBJ2-5 and V is TRBV4-1; TRBD2 aligns across 8 bases. V shed 4 bases and J 3 bases; nucleotides not matched to a gene: 16. The CDR3 extends over 18 amino acids. Germline CDR1 reads MGHRA; CDR2 reads YSYEKL. The CDR3 loop is CASSRGQGGRPREETQYF. The CDR3 DNA reads TGCGCCAGCAGCCGGGGGCAGGGCGGGAGGCCCAGGGAAGAGACCCAGTACTTC.

The chain joins TRBV5-1 to TRBJ2-1; the D is unclear. Trimming removed 4 bases from V and 6 bases from J, with 17 bases in between. This CDR3 spans 15 amino acids. The germline gives CDR1 SGHRS, CDR2 YFSETQ. CDR3 nucleotides: TGCGCCAGCAGCCTGCGGATACCTGCCCCCAATGAGCAGTTCTTC. Translation gives CASSLRIPAPNEQFF.

The chain has TRBV21-1 and TRBJ2-1; TRBD1 reflects the table's D call only, with no check against the DNA. TRBV21-1 is a pseudogene segment. CDR3 length: 16 amino acids. The CDR3 DNA reads as TGTGCCAGCAGCAAAGGAGGGGGCCGAGTGGTCAATGAGCAGTTCTTC. Encoded protein: CASSKGGGRVVNEQFF.